Here is one T cell receptor beta chain with its context. As yet, its antigen is unknown. This entry comes from a study of beta chain features in type 1 diabetes. Study details: Age, gender, cell numbers and subset yield matched between patients and controls.

V shed 5 bases and J shed 8 bases, with 15 bases lying between them. Germline V gene data show CDR1 as GTSNPN and CDR2 as SVGIG (reference sequence). The CDR3 sequence is 12 residues long. General study findings and limits: Amplification by PCR could prefer shorter templates, with the same effect in patients and controls. In the patient group, naive, central memory and Treg TCRB repertoires seemed more alike than in the healthy donor group.

The authors sorted CD4+ naive, central memory, regulatory and stem cell-like memory cells via CD45RO/CCR7/CD25/CD127/CD95/CD27. All of the isolated RNA was reverse transcribed, so expressed TCRB transcripts were sequenced. Sequencing used immunoSEQ multiplex PCR; TCRdb keeps in-frame clones, though not all of them. The repertoire has 160,000 or so clones, 7.5% to 9.5% of them found once; the top ten carry 2% to 2.5%. V is TRBV30 and J is TRBJ1-2; TRBD1 is a possible D gene (6 bases). Sequences were obtained from central memory CD4+ T cells from blood. The receptor was derived from a young woman in good health. The CDR3 reads CAWEPGTFGYTF. CDR3 sequence (DNA): TGTGCCTGGGAACCTGGGACATTCGGCTACACCTTC.